The following is a T cell receptor (beta chain) sequence with its context. What this receptor recognizes is not known. Nothing much larger sits one base from this clone, and base qualities are not available. The label giving this sample's time point can be read as: about 28 days (+/-7) after the second vaccine dose. AZD1222 recipients with second doses at about 4 weeks or about 12 weeks were pooled, because spike-specific TCR depth and breadth did not differ between schedules. Vaccinee samples came from UK trials COV001 and COV002, including a single-blind randomized controlled phase 2/3 trial of AZD1222 (ChAdOx1 nCoV-19) in healthy adults. For TCRbeta chain sequencing, PBMC samples were collected from trial participants at day 0 and at day 28 after the second dose. This entry belongs to a study of T cell responses to AZD1222 COVID-19 vaccine (dated by TCRdb to the early 2020s). With respect to the entire study: TCR sequencing was performed for 230 to 250 trial participants, of whom around 210 were given two doses of AZD1222 and around 26 were given two doses of MenACWY control vaccine. Trial participants were enrolled by age into 18-55, 56-69 and 70-plus year subgroups, with 148, 28 and 57 TCR-sequenced participants respectively.

From the germline V gene (reference sequence), CDR1 is SEHNR and CDR2 is FQNEAQ. Ends trimmed: V by 5 bases, J by 8 bases; bases unmatched to a gene: 17. The CDR3 holds 16 amino acids from the cysteine to the phenylalanine. Left in the record is the CDR3 DNA by itself, 48 bases read in frame from the first base. The CDR3 regions of human TCRbeta chains were analyzed by immunosequencing. The original methods were these. Repertoire TCRs were checked for matches against a reference library of SARS-CoV-2-specific TCRs that had been generated using the MIRA antigen-specificity platform. Breadth was defined as the fraction of unique TCRs that were SARS-CoV-2-associated, and depth was defined as the fraction of total T cells that were SARS-CoV-2-associated. Each spike-specific TCR was assigned to its reactive spike region and to a CD4 or CD8 class using the MIRA data. Log10-transformed breadth and depth values were compared by one-way ANOVA with Sidak's multiple comparisons tests. TCRdb holds this immuneACCESS table with in-frame rearrangements only. Some clones are missing; in checked studies, unresolved V genes explain under half, and the rest has no known cause. The DNA was the basis for D and trimming; V, J and clone size are from that table. Here the sample has over 150,000 clones; 85% to 95% occur a single time. Around 1.6% of the sample goes to the ten largest clones.

Findings and caveats that apply to the study as a whole: Reportedly, almost half of the unique spike-specific TCRs recognized epitopes lying outside the regions that are mutated in the B.1.351 and B.1.1.7 variants. The 56-69-year group was small, and its depth increase did not reach significance, likely because of low power. Vaccine-associated CD4 TCRs spanned the whole spike protein, with dominant responses in regions 160-218 and 743-854. Conclusions about previously exposed vaccinees are limited because only a handful of AZD1222 recipients were SARS-CoV-2 seropositive at baseline. Participants were mostly white British, with more females than males. The authors suggested clonal diversity may have been underestimated. Spike-specific TCR breadth and depth rose significantly after two AZD1222 doses compared with day 0 and with MenACWY recipients. No day 14 peak-response samples were available, so repertoires were characterized only after the peak T cell response.

The V gene is TRBV7-9 and the J gene is TRBJ1-2; the central 7 bases match TRBD1. The origin of this receptor is an adult who received the AZD1222 COVID-19 vaccine. The sequenced sample was peripheral blood, obtained 28 days after the second AZD1222 dose. The CDR3 region has the sequence CASSLRGRQGQGGYTF. The sequenced DNA: TGTGCCAGCAGCCTTCGGGGGCGACAGGGCCAGGGGGGCTACACCTTC.